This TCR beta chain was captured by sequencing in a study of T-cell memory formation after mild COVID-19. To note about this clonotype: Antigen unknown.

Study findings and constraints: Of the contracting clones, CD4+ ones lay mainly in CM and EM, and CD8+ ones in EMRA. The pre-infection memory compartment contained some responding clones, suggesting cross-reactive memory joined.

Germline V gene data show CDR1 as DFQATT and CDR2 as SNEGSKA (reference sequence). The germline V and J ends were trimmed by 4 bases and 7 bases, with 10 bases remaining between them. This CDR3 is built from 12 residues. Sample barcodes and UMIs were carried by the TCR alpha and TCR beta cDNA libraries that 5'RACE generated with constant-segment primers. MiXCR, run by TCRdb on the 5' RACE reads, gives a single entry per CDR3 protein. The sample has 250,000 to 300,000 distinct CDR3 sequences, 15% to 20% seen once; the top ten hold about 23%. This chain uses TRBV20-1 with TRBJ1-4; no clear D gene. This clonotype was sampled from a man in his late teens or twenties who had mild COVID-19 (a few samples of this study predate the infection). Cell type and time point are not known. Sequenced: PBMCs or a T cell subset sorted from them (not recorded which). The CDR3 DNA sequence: TGCAGTGCTAACGTCCGAGGTGAAAAACTGTTTTTT. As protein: CSANVRGEKLFF.